The present T cell receptor beta chain was sequenced within a study of blood T cells in healthy people across ages. Study results and caveats: More naive CD4+ cells and higher diversity were found in long-lived than in aged donors.

With a J-beta primer mix and a sample-barcoded 5' primer, a second PCR ran roughly 6 to 11 cycles. Each sample provided no less than 2.5 million CDR3-containing paired-end reads. TCRdb fed the 5' RACE reads into MiXCR, producing one record per CDR3 protein. The table has under 750,000 distinct CDR3 sequences, more than 45% seen once; the top ten hold 20% to 25%. The CDR3 contains 18 residues. J lost 3 bases, V lost 0 bases, and 9 bases had no gene match. In germline, CDR1 is SGHDT, CDR2 YYEEEE. With respect to this clonotype: Antigen specificity is unknown.

V and J are TRBV5-6 and TRBJ2-1, with TRBD2 matching over 10 bases. The sequence came from an elderly man in good health. Sequencing was done on a sample of blood. The CDR3 loop is CASSLGTSGSVYYNEQFF. The CDR3, as DNA: TGTGCCAGCAGCTTGGGGACTAGCGGATCAGTATACTACAATGAGCAGTTCTTC.